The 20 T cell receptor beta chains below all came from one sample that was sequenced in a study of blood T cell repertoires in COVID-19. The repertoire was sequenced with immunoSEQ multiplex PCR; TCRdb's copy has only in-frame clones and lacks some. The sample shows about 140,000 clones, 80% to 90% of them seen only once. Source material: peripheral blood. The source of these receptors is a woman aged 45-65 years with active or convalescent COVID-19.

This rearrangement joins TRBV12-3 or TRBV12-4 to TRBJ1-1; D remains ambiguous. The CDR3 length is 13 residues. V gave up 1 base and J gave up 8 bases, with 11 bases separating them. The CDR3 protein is CASSLGGSAEAFF. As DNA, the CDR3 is TGTGCCAGCAGTTTAGGAGGCAGCGCCGAAGCTTTCTTT.

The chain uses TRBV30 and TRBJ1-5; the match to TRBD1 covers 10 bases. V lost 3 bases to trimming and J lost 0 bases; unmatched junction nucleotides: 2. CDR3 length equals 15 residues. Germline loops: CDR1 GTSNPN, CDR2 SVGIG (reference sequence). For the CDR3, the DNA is TGTGCCTGGAGCGGGGACAGGGGTAGCAATCAGCCCCAGCATTTT. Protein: CAWSGDRGSNQPQHF.

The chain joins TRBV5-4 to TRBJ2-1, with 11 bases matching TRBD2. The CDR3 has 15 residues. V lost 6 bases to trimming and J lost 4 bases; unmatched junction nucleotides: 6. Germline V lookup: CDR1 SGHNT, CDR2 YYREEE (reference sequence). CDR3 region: CASTRSGRVYNEQFF. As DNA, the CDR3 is TGTGCCAGCACCCGTAGCGGGAGGGTGTACAATGAGCAGTTCTTC.

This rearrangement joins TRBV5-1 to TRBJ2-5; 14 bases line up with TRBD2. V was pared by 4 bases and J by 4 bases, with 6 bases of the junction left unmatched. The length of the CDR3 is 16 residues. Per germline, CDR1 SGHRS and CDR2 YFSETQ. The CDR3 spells CASSTGLAGGRETQYF. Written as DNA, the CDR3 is TGCGCCAGCAGCACAGGACTAGCGGGAGGCAGAGAGACCCAGTACTTC. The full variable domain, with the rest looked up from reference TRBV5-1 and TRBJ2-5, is KAGVTQTPRYLIKTRGQQVTLSCSPISGHRSVSWYQQTPGQGLQFLFEYFSETQRNKGNFPGRFSGRQFSNSRSEMNVSTLELGDSALYLCASSTGLAGGRETQYFGPGTRLLVL.

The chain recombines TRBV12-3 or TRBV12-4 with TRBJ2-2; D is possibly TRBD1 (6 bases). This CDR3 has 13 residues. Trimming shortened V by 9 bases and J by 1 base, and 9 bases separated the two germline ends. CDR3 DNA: TGTGCCAGTAGGGGACAGAACACCGGGGAGCTGTTTTTT. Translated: CASRGQNTGELFF.

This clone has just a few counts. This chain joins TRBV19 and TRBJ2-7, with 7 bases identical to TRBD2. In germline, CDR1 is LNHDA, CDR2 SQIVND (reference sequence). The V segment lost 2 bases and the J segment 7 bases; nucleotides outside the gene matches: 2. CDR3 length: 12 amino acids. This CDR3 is CASSISGGEQYF. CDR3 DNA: TGTGCCAGTAGTATATCGGGGGGAGAGCAGTACTTC.

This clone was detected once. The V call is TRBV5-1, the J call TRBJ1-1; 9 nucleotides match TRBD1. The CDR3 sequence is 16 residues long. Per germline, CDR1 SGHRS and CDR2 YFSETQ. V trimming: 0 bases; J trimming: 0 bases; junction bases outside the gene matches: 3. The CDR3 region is CASSLAGQGLNTEAFF. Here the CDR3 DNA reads TGCGCCAGCAGCTTGGCGGGACAGGGATTGAACACTGAAGCTTTCTTT.

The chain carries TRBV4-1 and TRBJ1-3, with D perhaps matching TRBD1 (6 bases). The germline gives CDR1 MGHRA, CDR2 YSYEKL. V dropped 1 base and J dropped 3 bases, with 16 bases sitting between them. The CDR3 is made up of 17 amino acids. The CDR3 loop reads CASSQAFNRAGGNTIYF. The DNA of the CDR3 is TGCGCCAGCAGCCAAGCTTTTAACAGGGCCGGTGGAAACACCATATATTTT.

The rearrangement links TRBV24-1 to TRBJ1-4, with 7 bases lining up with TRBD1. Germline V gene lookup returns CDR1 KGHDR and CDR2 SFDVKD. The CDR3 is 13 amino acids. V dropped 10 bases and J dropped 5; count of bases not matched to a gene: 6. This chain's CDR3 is CATRDSLNEKLFF. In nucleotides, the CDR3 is TGTGCCACTCGGGACAGCCTAAATGAAAAACTGTTTTTT.

The CDR3 nucleotides read TGTGCCTGGAGTAGGGGGGACAGCACTAACTATGGCTACACCTTC. Its translation: CAWSRGDSTNYGYTF. V usage is TRBV30 and J usage is TRBJ1-2; TRBD1 matches at 7 bases. This CDR3 is built from 15 residues. V lost 2 bases to trimming and J lost 0 bases; unmatched junction nucleotides: 6. Germline lookup yields CDR1 GTSNPN and CDR2 SVGIG (reference sequence).

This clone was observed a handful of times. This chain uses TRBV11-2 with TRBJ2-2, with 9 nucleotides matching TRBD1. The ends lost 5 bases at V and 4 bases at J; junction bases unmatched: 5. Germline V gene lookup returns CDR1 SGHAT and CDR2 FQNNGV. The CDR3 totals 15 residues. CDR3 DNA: TGTGCCAGCAGCAGGGACAGGGCTAGCACCGGGGAGCTGTTTTTT. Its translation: CASSRDRASTGELFF.

CDR3 nucleotide sequence: TGTGCCAGCAGTTCGGGGGGGACAGGGACCTATAATTCACCCCTCCACTTT. It translates to CASSSGGTGTYNSPLHF. This chain joins TRBV28 and TRBJ1-6; TRBD1 matches at 9 bases. Germline trimming cut 4 bases from V and 2 bases from J; bases unmatched to any gene: 6. Per the germline V gene, CDR1 is MDHEN and CDR2 is SYDVKM. The CDR3 runs to 17 residues.

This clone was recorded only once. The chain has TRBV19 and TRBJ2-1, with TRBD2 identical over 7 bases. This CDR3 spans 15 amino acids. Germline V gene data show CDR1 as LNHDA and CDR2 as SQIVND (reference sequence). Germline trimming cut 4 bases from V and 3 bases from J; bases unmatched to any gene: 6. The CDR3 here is CASSTSGTVYNEQFF. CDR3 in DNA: TGTGCCAGTAGTACAAGCGGGACGGTCTACAATGAGCAGTTCTTC.

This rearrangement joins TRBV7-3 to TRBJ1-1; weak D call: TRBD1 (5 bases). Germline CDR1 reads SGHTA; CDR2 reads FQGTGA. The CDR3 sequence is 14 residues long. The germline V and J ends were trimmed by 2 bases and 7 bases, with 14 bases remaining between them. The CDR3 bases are TGTGCCAGCAGCTTACAGGGATGGAAGGATGAAGCTTTCTTT. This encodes CASSLQGWKDEAFF.

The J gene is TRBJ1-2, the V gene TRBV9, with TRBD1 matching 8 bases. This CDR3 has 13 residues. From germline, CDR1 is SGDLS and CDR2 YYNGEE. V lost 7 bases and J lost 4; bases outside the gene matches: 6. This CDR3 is CASGDRSSYGYTF. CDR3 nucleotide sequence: TGTGCCAGCGGGGACAGGTCTTCCTATGGCTACACCTTC.

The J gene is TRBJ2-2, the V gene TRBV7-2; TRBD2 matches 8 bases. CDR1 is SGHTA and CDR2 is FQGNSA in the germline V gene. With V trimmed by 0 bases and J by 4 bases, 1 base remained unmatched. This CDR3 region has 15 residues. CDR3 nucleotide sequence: TGTGCCAGCAGCTTAGCCCTAGCGGGCACCGGGGAGCTGTTTTTT. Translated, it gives CASSLALAGTGELFF.

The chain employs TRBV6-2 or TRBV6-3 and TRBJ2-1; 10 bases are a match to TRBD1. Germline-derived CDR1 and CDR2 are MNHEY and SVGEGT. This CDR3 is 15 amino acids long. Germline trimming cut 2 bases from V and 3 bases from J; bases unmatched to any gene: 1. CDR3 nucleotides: TGTGCCAGCAGTTACGGGACAGGGGTCTACAATGAGCAGTTCTTC. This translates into CASSYGTGVYNEQFF.

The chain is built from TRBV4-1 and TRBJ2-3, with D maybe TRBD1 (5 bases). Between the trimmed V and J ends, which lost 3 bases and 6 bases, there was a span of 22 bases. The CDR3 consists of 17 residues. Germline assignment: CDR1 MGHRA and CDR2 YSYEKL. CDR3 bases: TGCGCCAGCAGCCAGGGAAGGGGTAAAACGATAAGGGATACGCAGTATTTT. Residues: CASSQGRGKTIRDTQYF.

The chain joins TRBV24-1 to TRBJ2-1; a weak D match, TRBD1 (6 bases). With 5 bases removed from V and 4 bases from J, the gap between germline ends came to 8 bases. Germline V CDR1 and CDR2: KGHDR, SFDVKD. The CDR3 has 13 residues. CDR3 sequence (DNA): TGTGCCACCAGTGGAGGACAGTACAATGAGCAGTTCTTC. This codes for CATSGGQYNEQFF.

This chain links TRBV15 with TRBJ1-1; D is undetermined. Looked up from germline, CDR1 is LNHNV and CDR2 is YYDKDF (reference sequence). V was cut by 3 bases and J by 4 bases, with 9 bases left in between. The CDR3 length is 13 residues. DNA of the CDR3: TGTGCCACCAGCAGTTTTATCGGCACTGAAGCTTTCTTT. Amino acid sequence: CATSSFIGTEAFF.